The source of this T cell receptor beta chain is a study of blood T cell repertoires in COVID-19. The wider study: Italy, Spain and the United States were the sources of the convalescent and acute COVID-19 samples.

Trimming stripped 5 bases from V and 8 bases from J, with 9 bases between. CDR3 length: 12 amino acids. CDR1 and CDR2 (germline): SGHAT, FQNNGV. The authors' processing: How many nucleated cells were present was estimated from reference gene primer amplification. The assay was immunoSEQ multiplex PCR, and TCRdb's table has in-frame clones only and misses some. D and trimming were read from the DNA, whereas the V and J calls and clone size are those reported in that table. This table has fewer than 25,000 clones, around 89% appearing once. The sequenced material came from peripheral blood. This rearrangement joins TRBV11-2 to TRBJ2-2; D is ambiguous. This sequence was found in a human donor in a cohort sampled during active COVID-19. CDR3 nucleotides: TGTGCCAGCAGCCCCCCGGTTGGGGAGCTGTTTTTT. Encoded protein: CASSPPVGELFF.